This T cell receptor beta chain was captured by sequencing in a study of T cells in Graves' hyperthyroidism and ophthalmopathy. Whole-study results and caveats: Clonotypes that were expanded in thyroid above 0.001 mostly appeared in blood too.

Fresh peripheral blood, approximately 9.1 ml, was the source of the PBMCs. TCR beta CDR3 regions were amplified from RNA transcripts. HTBI primers drove first-round RT-PCR of the TCR CDR3. TCRdb called the multiplex PCR reads again in MiXCR, with one record for every CDR3 protein. The sample yields 200,000 or so distinct CDR3 sequences, roughly a sixth seen once. This CDR3 region has 14 residues. Looked up from germline, CDR1 is MNHNS and CDR2 is SASEGT. V was pared by 5 bases and J by 2 bases, with 5 bases of the junction left unmatched. This clonotype was counted many times. What it binds is not known.

This clonotype was sampled from a woman aged 45-59 years with Graves' hyperthyroidism. The chain links TRBV6-1 to TRBJ1-1; 7 nucleotides line up with TRBD1. The specimen was blood. This CDR3 is CASSSGTANTEAFF. Here the CDR3 DNA reads TGTGCCAGCAGTTCCGGGACAGCCAACACTGAAGCTTTCTTT.